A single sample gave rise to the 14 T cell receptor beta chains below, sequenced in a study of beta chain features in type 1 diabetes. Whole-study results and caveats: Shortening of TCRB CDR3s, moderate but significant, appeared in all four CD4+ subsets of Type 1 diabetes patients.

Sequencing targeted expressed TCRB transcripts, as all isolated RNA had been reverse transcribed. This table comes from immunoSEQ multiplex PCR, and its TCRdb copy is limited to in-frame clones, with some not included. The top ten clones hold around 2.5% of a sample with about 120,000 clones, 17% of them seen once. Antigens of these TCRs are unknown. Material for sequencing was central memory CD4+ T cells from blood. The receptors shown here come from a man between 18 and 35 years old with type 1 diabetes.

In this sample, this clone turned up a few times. Here the CDR3 DNA reads TGTGCCAGCAGCCGAGGACAGGTAGACACTGAAGCTTTCTTT. Protein: CASSRGQVDTEAFF. The rearrangement links TRBV7-9 to TRBJ1-1; 7 bases align to TRBD1. The junction had 6 bases not matched to a gene; V was cut back by 5 bases and J by 3 bases. Germline loops: CDR1 SEHNR, CDR2 FQNEAQ (reference sequence). The CDR3 has 14 amino acids.

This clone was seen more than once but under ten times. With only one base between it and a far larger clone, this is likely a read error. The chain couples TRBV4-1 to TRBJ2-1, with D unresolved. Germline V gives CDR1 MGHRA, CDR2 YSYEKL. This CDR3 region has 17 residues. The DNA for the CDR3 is TGCGCCATCAGCCAACTCGACCTAGGTGTGTCCTACAATGAGCAGTTCTTC. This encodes CAISQLDLGVSYNEQFF.

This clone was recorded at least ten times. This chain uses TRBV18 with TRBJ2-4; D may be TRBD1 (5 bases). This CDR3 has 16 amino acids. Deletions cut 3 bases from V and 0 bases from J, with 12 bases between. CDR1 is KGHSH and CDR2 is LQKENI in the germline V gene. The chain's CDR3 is CASSPSRVIAKNIQYF. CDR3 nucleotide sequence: TGTGCCAGCTCACCTTCCAGGGTAATAGCCAAAAACATTCAGTACTTC.

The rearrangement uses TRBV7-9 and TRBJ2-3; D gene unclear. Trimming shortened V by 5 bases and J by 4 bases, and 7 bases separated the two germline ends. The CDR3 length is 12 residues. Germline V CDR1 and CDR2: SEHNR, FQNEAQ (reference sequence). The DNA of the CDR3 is TGTGCCAGCAGCCCGACGGCAGATACGCAGTATTTT. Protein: CASSPTADTQYF.

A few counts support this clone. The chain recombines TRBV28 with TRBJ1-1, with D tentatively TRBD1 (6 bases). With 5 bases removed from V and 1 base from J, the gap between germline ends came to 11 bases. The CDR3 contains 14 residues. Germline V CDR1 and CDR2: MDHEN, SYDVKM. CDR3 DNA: TGTGCCAGCAGTGAGACAGGTTCGAACACTGAAGCTTTCTTT. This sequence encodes CASSETGSNTEAFF. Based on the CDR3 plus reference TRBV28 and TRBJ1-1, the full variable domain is DVKVTQSSRYLVKRTGEKVFLECVQDMDHENMFWYRQDPGLGLRLIYFSYDVKMKEKGDIPEGYSVSREKKERFSLILESASTNQTSMYLCASSETGSNTEAFFGQGTRLTVV.

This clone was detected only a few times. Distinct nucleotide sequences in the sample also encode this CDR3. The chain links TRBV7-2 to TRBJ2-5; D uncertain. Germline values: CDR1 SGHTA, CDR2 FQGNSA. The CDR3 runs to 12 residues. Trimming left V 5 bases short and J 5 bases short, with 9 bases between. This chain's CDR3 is CASSLSRETQYF. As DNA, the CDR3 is TGTGCCAGCAGCCTATCCCGGGAGACCCAGTACTTC.

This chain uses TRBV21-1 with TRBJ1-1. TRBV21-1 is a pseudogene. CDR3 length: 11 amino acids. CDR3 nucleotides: TGTGCCAGCAGCCTTTGCCCCGGAGCTTTCTTT. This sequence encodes CASSLCPGAFF.

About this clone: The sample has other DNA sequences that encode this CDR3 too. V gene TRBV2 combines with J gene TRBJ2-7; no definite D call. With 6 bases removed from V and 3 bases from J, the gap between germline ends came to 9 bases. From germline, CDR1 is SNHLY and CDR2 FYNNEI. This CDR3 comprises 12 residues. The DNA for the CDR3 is TGTGCCAGCAGCGGGTCTTTCTACGAGCAGTACTTC. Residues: CASSGSFYEQYF.

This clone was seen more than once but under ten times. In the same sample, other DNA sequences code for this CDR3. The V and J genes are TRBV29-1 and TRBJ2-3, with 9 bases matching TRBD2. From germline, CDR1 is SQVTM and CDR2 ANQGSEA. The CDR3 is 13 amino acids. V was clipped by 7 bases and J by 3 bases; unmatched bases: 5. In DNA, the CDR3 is TGCAGCGGGGATAGCGGGGGAACAGATACGCAGTATTTT. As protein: CSGDSGGTDTQYF.

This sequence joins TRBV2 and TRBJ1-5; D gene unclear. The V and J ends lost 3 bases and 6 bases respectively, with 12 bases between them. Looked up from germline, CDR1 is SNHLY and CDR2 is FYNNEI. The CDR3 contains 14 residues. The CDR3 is CASSDNLGFQPQHF. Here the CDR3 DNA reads TGTGCCAGCAGTGATAATCTGGGATTTCAGCCCCAGCATTTT.

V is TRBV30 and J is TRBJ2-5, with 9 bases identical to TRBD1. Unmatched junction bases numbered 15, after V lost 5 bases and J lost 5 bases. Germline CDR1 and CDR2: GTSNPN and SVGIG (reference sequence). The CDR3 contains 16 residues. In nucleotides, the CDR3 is TGTGCCTGGGCGCGCGGGACAGGGCCCCCCGGGGAGACCCAGTACTTC. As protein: CAWARGTGPPGETQYF.

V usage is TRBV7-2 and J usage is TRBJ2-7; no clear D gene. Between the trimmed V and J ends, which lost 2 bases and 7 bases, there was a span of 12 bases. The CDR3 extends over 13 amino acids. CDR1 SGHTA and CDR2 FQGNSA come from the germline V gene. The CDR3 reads CASSLNQKGEQYF. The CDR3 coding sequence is TGTGCCAGCAGCTTAAATCAGAAAGGGGAGCAGTACTTC.

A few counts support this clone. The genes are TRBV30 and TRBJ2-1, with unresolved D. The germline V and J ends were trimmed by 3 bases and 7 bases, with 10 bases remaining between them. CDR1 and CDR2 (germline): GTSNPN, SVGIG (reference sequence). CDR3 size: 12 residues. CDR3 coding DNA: TGTGCCTGGAGAGGGTATGTTAATGAGCAGTTCTTC. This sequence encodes CAWRGYVNEQFF.

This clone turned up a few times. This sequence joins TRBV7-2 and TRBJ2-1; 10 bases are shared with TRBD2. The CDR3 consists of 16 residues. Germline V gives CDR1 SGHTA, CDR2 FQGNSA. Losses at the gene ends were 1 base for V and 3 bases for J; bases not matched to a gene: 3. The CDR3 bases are TGTGCCAGCAGCTTAGGGGCTAGCGGGAGCTACAATGAGCAGTTCTTC. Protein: CASSLGASGSYNEQFF. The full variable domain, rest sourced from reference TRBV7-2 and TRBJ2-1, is GAGVSQSPSNKVTEKGKDVELRCDPISGHTALYWYRQSLGQGLEFLIYFQGNSAPDKSGLPSDRFSAERTGGSVSTLTIQRTQQEDSAVYLCASSLGASGSYNEQFFGPGTRLTVL.